This passage covers 15 T cell receptor beta chains from one sample sequenced in a study of shared clonotypes between healthy human individuals. Generated by immunoSEQ multiplex PCR, the TCRdb table keeps only in-frame clones and is missing some. The table records approximately 1,000,000 clones, 60% to 85% of them present only once. Specimen: memory CD4+ T cells from PBMCs. Subset given: CD45RA-negative fraction. These receptors all stem from a man aged 18 to 35 in good health. Some clones in this sample may be carry-over from other donors' samples.

The CDR3 sequence is CASSLGGTALKNIQYF. The CDR3 DNA is TGCGCCAGCAGCTTGGGGGGGACAGCCCTTAAAAACATTCAGTACTTC. The V and J genes are TRBV5-1 and TRBJ2-4, with 7 bases lining up with TRBD1. This CDR3 spans 16 amino acids. V lost 0 bases and J lost 4; bases outside the gene matches: 7. CDR1 and CDR2 from the germline V gene are SGHRS and YFSETQ. The variable domain in full, completed from reference TRBV5-1 and TRBJ2-4, reads KAGVTQTPRYLIKTRGQQVTLSCSPISGHRSVSWYQQTPGQGLQFLFEYFSETQRNKGNFPGRFSGRQFSNSRSEMNVSTLELGDSALYLCASSLGGTALKNIQYFGAGTRLSVL.

This clone was seen just once. The J gene is TRBJ2-4, the V gene TRBV19; D uncertain. Trimming shortened V by 2 bases and J by 4 bases, and 3 bases separated the two germline ends. The CDR3 totals 12 residues. Germline CDR1 LNHDA, CDR2 SQIVND (reference sequence). The CDR3 loop reads CASSISKNIQYF. CDR3 nucleotides: TGTGCCAGTAGTATAAGTAAAAACATTCAGTACTTC.

The genes are TRBV6-1 and TRBJ2-5, with D maybe TRBD2 (6 bases). The CDR3 contains 16 residues. From germline, CDR1 is MNHNS and CDR2 SASEGT. Trimming shortened V by 3 bases and J by 0 bases, and 14 bases separated the two germline ends. CDR3 coding DNA: TGTGCCAGCAGTGACAGGATGTCTAGCGACCAAGAGACCCAGTACTTC. Protein sequence: CASSDRMSSDQETQYF.

This sequence joins TRBV7-3 and TRBJ2-3; the D gene is possibly TRBD1 (6 bases). Between the trimmed V and J ends, which lost 5 bases and 2 bases, there was a span of 11 bases. The CDR3 loop spans 14 amino acids. The V gene's germline CDR1 is SGHTA and CDR2 FQGTGA. CDR3 DNA sequence: TGTGCCAGCAGCCAGGACAGAGCCACAGATACGCAGTATTTT. Its translation: CASSQDRATDTQYF.

V usage is TRBV5-4 and J usage is TRBJ2-1; 11 bases agree with TRBD2. Germline CDR1 reads SGHNT; CDR2 reads YYREEE (reference sequence). The trim removed 4 bases at V and 8 bases at J, leaving 8 bases unmatched. The CDR3 runs to 15 residues. The CDR3 nucleotides are TGTGCCAGCAGCCTAACTAGCGGGAGTTGGGATGAGCAGTTCTTC. Translated, it gives CASSLTSGSWDEQFF. Looking up the rest from reference TRBV5-4 and TRBJ2-1 gives the full variable domain: ETGVTQSPTHLIKTRGQQVTLRCSSQSGHNTVSWYQQALGQGPQFIFQYYREEENGRGNFPPRFSGLQFPNYSSELNVNALELDDSALYLCASSLTSGSWDEQFFGPGTRLTVL.

This chain uses TRBV5-4 with TRBJ1-4; 10 bases map to TRBD1. Looked up from germline, CDR1 is SGHNT and CDR2 is YYREEE (reference sequence). V was pared by 4 bases and J by 8 bases, with 17 bases of the junction left unmatched. CDR3 length: 18 amino acids. CDR3 sequence reads: CASSNLPGTGALGEKLFF. CDR3 coding DNA: TGTGCCAGCAGCAACCTTCCCGGGACAGGGGCGCTGGGGGAAAAACTGTTTTTT.

In its sample, this clone was seen many times. This chain joins TRBV5-4 and TRBJ2-1; D remains unclear. The CDR3 is 13 amino acids. The germline V gene encodes CDR1 SGHNT and CDR2 YYREEE (reference sequence). Trimming removed 4 bases from V and 5 bases from J, with 10 bases in between. The CDR3 nucleotides are TGTGCCAGCAGCCAGGACCGACACAATGAGCAGTTCTTC. Protein sequence: CASSQDRHNEQFF. Full variable domain (outside the CDR3, taken from reference TRBV5-4 and TRBJ2-1): ETGVTQSPTHLIKTRGQQVTLRCSSQSGHNTVSWYQQALGQGPQFIFQYYREEENGRGNFPPRFSGLQFPNYSSELNVNALELDDSALYLCASSQDRHNEQFFGPGTRLTVL.

The V and J genes are TRBV6-6 and TRBJ1-4, with D unresolved. Germline lookup yields CDR1 MNHNY and CDR2 SVGAGI (reference sequence). The CDR3 is made up of 15 amino acids. The germline V and J ends were trimmed by 2 bases and 4 bases, with 11 bases remaining between them. CDR3 DNA: TGTGCCAGCAGTTACGAAATGTCGGGTAATGAAAAACTGTTTTTT. Amino acid sequence: CASSYEMSGNEKLFF.

This clone has only one observation. V and J are TRBV21-1 and TRBJ2-1; no check of the table's D call, TRBD2, against the DNA was made. TRBV21-1 is a recognized pseudogene. CDR3 length equals 11 residues. This CDR3 is CASSKALREFF. The CDR3, as DNA: TGTGCCAGCAGCAAAGCGCTGCGAGAGTTCTTC.

The chain has TRBV27 and TRBJ2-5; 8 bases align to TRBD2. Germline trimming cut 5 bases from V and 7 bases from J; bases unmatched to any gene: 12. The CDR3 is 15 amino acids. Germline-derived CDR1 and CDR2 are MNHEY and SMNVEV (reference sequence). The CDR3 nucleotides read TGTGCCAGCAGTGGGAACCGGGGACTAGGTGGGACCCAGTACTTC. It is translated as CASSGNRGLGGTQYF.

The rearrangement links TRBV28 to TRBJ1-2; D ambiguous. The CDR3 has 14 amino acids. The V gene's germline CDR1 is MDHEN and CDR2 SYDVKM. The germline V and J ends were trimmed by 4 bases and 3 bases, with 12 bases remaining between them. The CDR3 loop is CASSSPVGDYGYTF. The CDR3 nucleotides read TGTGCCAGCAGTTCCCCAGTGGGCGACTATGGCTACACCTTC.

This clone has ten or more counts. In the same sample, other DNA sequences code for this CDR3. The V call is TRBV4-2, the J call TRBJ1-2; D is perhaps TRBD1 (5 bases). The CDR3 sequence is 17 residues long. Germline V gene data show CDR1 as LGHNA and CDR2 as YNFKEQ. The V and J ends lost 4 bases and 4 bases respectively, with 22 bases between them. The CDR3 sequence is CASSPGSGREYGYGYTF. In DNA, the CDR3 is TGTGCCAGCAGCCCAGGGTCGGGCAGGGAGTACGGCTATGGCTACACCTTC.

As DNA, the CDR3 is TGCAGCGTTACGAGCGGGAATGAGCAGTTCTTC. It is translated as CSVTSGNEQFF. The chain links TRBV29-1 to TRBJ2-1, with D perhaps TRBD2 (6 bases). The V end lost 5 bases, the J end lost 7 bases, and 9 bases lay between the germline ends. The CDR3 spans 11 residues. Germline CDR1 is SQVTM and CDR2 is ANQGSEA.

CDR3 bases: TGTGCCAGCAGCGTATCGGGACTAGCGGGGAGCACAGATACGCAGTATTTT. This gives the protein CASSVSGLAGSTDTQYF. This chain uses TRBV9 with TRBJ2-3; 13 nucleotides match TRBD2. The ends lost 1 base at V and 0 bases at J; junction bases unmatched: 2. There are 17 residues in the CDR3. The V gene's germline CDR1 is SGDLS and CDR2 YYNGEE.

This clone was picked up many times. This sequence joins TRBV7-2 and TRBJ2-7, with D possibly matching TRBD2 (6 bases). V shed 3 bases and J shed 2 bases, with 14 bases lying between them. The CDR3 contains 15 residues. Germline V gene lookup returns CDR1 SGHTA and CDR2 FQGNSA. The CDR3, as DNA: TGTGCCAGCAGCTTCGCCGGGACTGGGCCCTACGAGCAGTACTTC. This sequence encodes CASSFAGTGPYEQYF.